This T cell receptor (beta chain) was captured by sequencing in a study of T-cell reconstitution after alpha-beta-depleted transplantation in children. Germline assignment: CDR1 KGHDR and CDR2 SFDVKD. The CDR3 loop spans 18 amino acids. Trimming at V came to 2 bases and at J to 4 bases, leaving 13 bases not matched to a gene. Using unique molecular identifiers, the investigators prepared the TCRbeta library. MiXCR was run by TCRdb on the PCR reads, yielding one entry per CDR3 protein. The sample has 500,000 or so distinct CDR3 sequences, approximately 30% seen once. This TCR was sampled from a human donor who donated a stem cell graft to a child with aplastic anemia. This chain joins TRBV24-1 and TRBJ2-7, with 10 bases aligning to TRBD1. The material sequenced was PBMCs from the stem cell graft donor, taken from the stem cell graft. The CDR3 spells CATSDYAGQGKVLYEQYF. The CDR3 nucleotides are TGTGCCACCAGTGATTACGCGGGACAGGGGAAGGTACTATACGAGCAGTACTTC.